This T cell receptor beta chain derives from a study of T cell repertoires in ileal Crohn's disease. The CDR3 has 16 residues. Germline CDR1 and CDR2: SGHRS and YFSETQ. J gave up 1 base and V 0 bases, and 5 bases lay outside the gene matches. Assay used: immunoSEQ multiplex PCR; TCRdb lists only in-frame clones, some missing. Of about 17,000 clones in the sample, less than 65% were seen once. The clonotype was recovered from an adult with Crohn's disease. The V and J genes are TRBV5-1 and TRBJ2-3; TRBD1 matches at 7 bases. What was sequenced was ileal tissue. CDR3 in amino acids: CASSLGGTAGTDTQYF. The CDR3 DNA sequence: TGCGCCAGCAGCTTGGGGGGGACAGCAGGCACAGATACGCAGTATTTT.